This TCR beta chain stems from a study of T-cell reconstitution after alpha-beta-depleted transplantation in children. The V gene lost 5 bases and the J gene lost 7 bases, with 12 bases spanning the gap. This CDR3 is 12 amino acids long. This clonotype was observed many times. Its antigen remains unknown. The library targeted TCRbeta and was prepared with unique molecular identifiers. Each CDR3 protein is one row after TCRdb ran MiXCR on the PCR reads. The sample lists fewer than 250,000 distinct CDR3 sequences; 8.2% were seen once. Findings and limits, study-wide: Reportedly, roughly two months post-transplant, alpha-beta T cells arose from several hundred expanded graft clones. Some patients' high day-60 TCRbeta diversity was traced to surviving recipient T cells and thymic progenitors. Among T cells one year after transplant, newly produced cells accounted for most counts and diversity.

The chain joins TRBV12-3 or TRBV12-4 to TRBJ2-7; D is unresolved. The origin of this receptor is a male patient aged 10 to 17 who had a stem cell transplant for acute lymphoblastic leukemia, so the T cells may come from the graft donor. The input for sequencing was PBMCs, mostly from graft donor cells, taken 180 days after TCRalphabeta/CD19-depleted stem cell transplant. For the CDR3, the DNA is TGTGCCAGCAGTGTCCTTAAGAAGGAGCAGTACTTC. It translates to CASSVLKKEQYF.